The sequence of this T cell receptor (beta chain) was determined in a study of T cells in Graves' hyperthyroidism and ophthalmopathy. Reasons for excluding patients were uncontrolled infection, other autoimmune disease, pregnancy or lactation. The CDR3 runs to 14 residues. Germline V gives CDR1 SGHDN, CDR2 FVKESK. V shed 2 bases and J shed 2 bases, with 10 bases lying between them. Study-wide results and limits: Most expanded thyroid clonotypes above 0.001 recurred in blood.

Amplified TCR beta CDR3 regions came from RNA transcripts. RT-PCR in the first round (using the HTBI primer set) targeted the TCR CDR3. TCRdb reprocessed the multiplex PCR reads via MiXCR and lists one record per CDR3 protein. The profile shows approximately 700,000 distinct CDR3 sequences, 15% to 20% of them singletons. About this clonotype itself: Antigen unknown.

The rearrangement joins TRBV14 to TRBJ2-7; the D gene is possibly TRBD2 (6 bases). The material sequenced was blood. The sequence was obtained from a man aged 18 to 30 with Graves' hyperthyroidism. The CDR3 region has the DNA TGTGCCAGCAGCCAACTAGCGAGAACCTACGAGCAGTACTTC. As protein: CASSQLARTYEQYF.